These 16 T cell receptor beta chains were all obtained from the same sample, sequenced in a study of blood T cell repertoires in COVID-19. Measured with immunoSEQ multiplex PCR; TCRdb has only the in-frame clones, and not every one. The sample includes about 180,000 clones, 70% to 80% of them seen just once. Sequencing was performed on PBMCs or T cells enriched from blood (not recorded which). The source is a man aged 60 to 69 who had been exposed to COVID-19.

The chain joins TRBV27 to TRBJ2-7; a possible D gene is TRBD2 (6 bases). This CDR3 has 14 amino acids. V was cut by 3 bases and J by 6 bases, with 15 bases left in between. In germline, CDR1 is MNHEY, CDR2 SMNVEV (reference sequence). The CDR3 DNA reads TGTGCCAGCAGTTTTCGCCCCGAAGCGGGCGAGCAGTACTTC. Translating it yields CASSFRPEAGEQYF.

CDR3: CASSPGTGHSPLHF. The CDR3 bases are TGTGCCAGCAGCCCGGGGACAGGGCATTCACCCCTCCACTTT. The rearrangement joins TRBV7-3 to TRBJ1-6; 9 nucleotides align to TRBD1. CDR1 is SGHTA and CDR2 is FQGTGA in the germline V gene. The CDR3 length is 14 residues. V was pared by 5 bases and J by 8 bases, with 4 bases of the junction left unmatched.

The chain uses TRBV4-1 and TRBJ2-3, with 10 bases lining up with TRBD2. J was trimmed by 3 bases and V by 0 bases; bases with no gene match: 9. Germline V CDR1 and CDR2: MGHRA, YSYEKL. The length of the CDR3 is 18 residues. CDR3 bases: TGCGCCAGCAGCCAAGAGGGGCTAGCGGGGGCAGCAACAGATACGCAGTATTTT. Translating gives CASSQEGLAGAATDTQYF.

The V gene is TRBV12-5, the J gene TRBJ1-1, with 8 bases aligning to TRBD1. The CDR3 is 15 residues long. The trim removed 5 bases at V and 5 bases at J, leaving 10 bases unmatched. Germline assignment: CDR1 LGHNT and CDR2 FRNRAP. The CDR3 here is CASGRGGRGQTEAFF. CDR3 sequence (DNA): TGTGCTAGTGGTCGGGGCGGCAGGGGGCAGACTGAAGCTTTCTTT.

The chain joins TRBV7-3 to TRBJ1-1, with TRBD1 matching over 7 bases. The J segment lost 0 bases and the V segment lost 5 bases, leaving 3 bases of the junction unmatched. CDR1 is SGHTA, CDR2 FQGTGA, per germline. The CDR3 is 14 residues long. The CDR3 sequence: CASSRDSLNTEAFF. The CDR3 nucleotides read TGTGCCAGCAGCCGGGACAGCCTGAACACTGAAGCTTTCTTT.

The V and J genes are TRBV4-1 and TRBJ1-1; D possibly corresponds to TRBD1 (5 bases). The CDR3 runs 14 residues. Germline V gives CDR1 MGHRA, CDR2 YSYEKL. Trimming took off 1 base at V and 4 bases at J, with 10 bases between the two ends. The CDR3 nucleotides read TGCGCCAGCAGCCAAGTTCTGACAGCCACTGAAGCTTTCTTT. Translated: CASSQVLTATEAFF.

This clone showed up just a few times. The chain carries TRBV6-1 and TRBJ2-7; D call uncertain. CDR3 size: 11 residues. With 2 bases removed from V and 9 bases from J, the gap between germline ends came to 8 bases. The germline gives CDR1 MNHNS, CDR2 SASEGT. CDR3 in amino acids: CASSENGGQYF. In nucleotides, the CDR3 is TGTGCCAGCAGTGAAAACGGTGGGCAGTACTTC.

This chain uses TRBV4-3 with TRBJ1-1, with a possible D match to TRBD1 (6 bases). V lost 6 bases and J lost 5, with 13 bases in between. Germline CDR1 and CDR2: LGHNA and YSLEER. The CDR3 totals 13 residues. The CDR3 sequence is CASRYSQGTEAFF. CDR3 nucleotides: TGCGCCAGCAGGTACAGTCAGGGGACTGAAGCTTTCTTT.

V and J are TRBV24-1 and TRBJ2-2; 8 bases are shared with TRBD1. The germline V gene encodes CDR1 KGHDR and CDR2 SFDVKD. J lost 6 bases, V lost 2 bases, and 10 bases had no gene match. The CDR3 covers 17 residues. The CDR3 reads CATSDSPGQVSPGELFF. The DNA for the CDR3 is TGTGCCACCAGTGATTCCCCGGGACAGGTGTCGCCCGGGGAGCTGTTTTTT.

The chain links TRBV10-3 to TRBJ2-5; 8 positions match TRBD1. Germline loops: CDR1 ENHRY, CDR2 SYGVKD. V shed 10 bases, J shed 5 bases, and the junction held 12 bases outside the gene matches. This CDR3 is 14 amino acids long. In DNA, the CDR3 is TGTGCCACCAACCCTGGACAGGGCCGCGAGACCCAGTACTTC. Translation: CATNPGQGRETQYF.

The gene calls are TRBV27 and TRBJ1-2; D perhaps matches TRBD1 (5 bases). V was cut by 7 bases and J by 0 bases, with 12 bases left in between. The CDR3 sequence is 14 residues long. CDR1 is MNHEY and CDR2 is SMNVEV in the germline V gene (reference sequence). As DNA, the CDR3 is TGTGCCAGCACTTCAGGGCCGACTAACTATGGCTACACCTTC. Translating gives CASTSGPTNYGYTF.

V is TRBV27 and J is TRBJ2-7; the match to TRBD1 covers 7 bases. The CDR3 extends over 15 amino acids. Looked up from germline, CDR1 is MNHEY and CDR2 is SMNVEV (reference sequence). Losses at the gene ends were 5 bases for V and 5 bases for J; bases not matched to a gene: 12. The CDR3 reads CASSTRTGFGHEQYF. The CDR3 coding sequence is TGTGCCAGCAGTACACGGACAGGATTTGGCCACGAGCAGTACTTC.

The CDR3 spells CASSLPSDYEQYF. In DNA form, the CDR3 reads TGTGCCAGCAGCTTGCCTAGCGATTACGAGCAGTACTTC. V and J are TRBV5-4 and TRBJ2-7, with D possibly being TRBD2 (6 bases). The CDR3 contains 13 residues. CDR1 is SGHNT and CDR2 is YYREEE in the germline V gene (reference sequence). Trimming cost V 1 base and J 4 bases, with 9 bases left between them.

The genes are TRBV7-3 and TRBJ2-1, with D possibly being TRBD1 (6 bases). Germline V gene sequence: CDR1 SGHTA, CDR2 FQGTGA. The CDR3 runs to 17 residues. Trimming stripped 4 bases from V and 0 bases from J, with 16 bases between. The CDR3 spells CASSSLTGWSSYNEQFF. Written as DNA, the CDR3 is TGTGCCAGCAGCTCCTTAACAGGGTGGAGCTCCTACAATGAGCAGTTCTTC.

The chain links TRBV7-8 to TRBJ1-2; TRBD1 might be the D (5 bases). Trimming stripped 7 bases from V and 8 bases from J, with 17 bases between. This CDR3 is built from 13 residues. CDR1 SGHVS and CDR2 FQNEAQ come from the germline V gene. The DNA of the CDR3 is TGTGCCAGCAAAATTTCGGGGGAATGGGGCTACACCTTC. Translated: CASKISGEWGYTF.

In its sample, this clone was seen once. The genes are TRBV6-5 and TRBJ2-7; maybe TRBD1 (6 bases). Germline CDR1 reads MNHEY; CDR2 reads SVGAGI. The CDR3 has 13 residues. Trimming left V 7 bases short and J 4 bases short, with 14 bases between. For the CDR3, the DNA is TGTGCCAGCAACCCGGACAGATATTACGAGCAGTACTTC. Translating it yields CASNPDRYYEQYF.